This T cell receptor (beta chain) appears in the sequencing data of a study of OX40 agonist ivuxolimab in advanced cancers. Looking at the study overall: Patients enrolled in dose escalation were diagnosed with hepatocellular carcinoma, melanoma, renal cell or head and neck cancer. Study-level points and caveats: Expansion of clones was among the lowest in partial responders at 0.1-3.0 mg/kg. Among T cells, CD8+ cells averaged more expanded clones than CD4+ cells.

On this clone itself: Antigen specificity is unknown.

This table comes from immunoSEQ multiplex PCR, and its TCRdb copy is limited to in-frame clones, with some not included. The data hold about 45,000 clones, with approximately 91% observed a single time. This CDR3 has 18 amino acids. The germline gives CDR1 LNHDA, CDR2 SQIVND (reference sequence). The V and J ends lost 5 bases and 1 base, in that order; junction bases with no gene match: 6. The J gene is TRBJ2-4, the V gene TRBV19, with 15 positions matching TRBD2. The sequencing used CD4+ or CD8+ T cells sorted from blood, collected in a trial of the OX40 agonist ivuxolimab. The clonotype was recovered from an adult with an advanced solid tumor such as melanoma, head and neck, liver or kidney cancer. CDR3 coding DNA: TGTGCCAGTAGTGAAGGACTAGCGGGAGGGCCGGCCAAAAACATTCAGTACTTC. Translation gives CASSEGLAGGPAKNIQYF. The full variable domain, its missing parts supplied by reference TRBV19 and TRBJ2-4, is DGGITQSPKYLFRKEGQNVTLSCEQNLNHDAMYWYRQDPGQGLRLIYYSQIVNDFQKGDIAEGYSVSREKKESFPLTVTSAQKNPTAFYLCASSEGLAGGPAKNIQYFGAGTRLSVL.